One T cell receptor beta chain is described in this entry. The antigen remains undetermined. A junction boundary mismatches the germline segment, possibly from a read error. The source of the sample is a study of cytomegalovirus exposure and HLA in healthy donors. Study details: From about 180 million T cells, an earlier analysis saw approximately 110 million unique TCR beta sequences. For the approximately 360 genotyped donors, roughly 81% fell within the Caucasian-associated ancestry cluster.

Primers: 60 Vbeta forward and 13 Jbeta reverse. Measured with immunoSEQ multiplex PCR; TCRdb has only the in-frame clones, and not every one. The repertoire holds some 57,000 clones, with 80% to 90% as singletons. The study's findings and limits: According to reports, the classifier identified cytomegalovirus status with high specificity and sensitivity. Many donors shared some public TCRs, even though most TCR sequences were rare.

CDR3 length: 14 amino acids. Germline CDR1 reads SSHAT; CDR2 reads FNYEAQ (reference sequence). This clonotype was obtained from a man aged 25 to 45 in good health and CMV-seropositive. This rearrangement joins TRBV7-7 to TRBJ2-5; TRBD1 matches 9 bases. The sample comprised PBMCs. CDR3 DNA: TGTGCTAGCAGCTGGGGACAGGGTGTTGAGACCCAGTACTTC. This translates into CASSWGQGVETQYF.